These T cell receptor beta chains were read from a single sample in a study of identical twins. Using its own MiXCR run on the 5' RACE reads, TCRdb lists one record per CDR3 protein. The table shows roughly 1,500,000 distinct CDR3 sequences, with 32% occurring only once. The sequenced sample consisted of cord blood. The receptors here all came from a newborn girl in good health. Each CDR3 is given with its conserved first and last residue. The order of the fields is J gene, D gene, V gene, clone size, CDR3 DNA, CDR3 protein. D genes are given only for firm matches. The listing skips clone size in some rows; elsewhere it reads once, few, many or a size class.

J gene: TRBJ2-3
D gene: NA
V gene: TRBV6-1
clone size: few
CDR3 DNA: TGTGCCAGCAGTGAAAGAGGAGTCAGGTTCACAGATACGCAGTATTTT
CDR3 protein: CASSERGVRFTDTQYF

J gene: TRBJ1-5
D gene: NA
V gene: TRBV20-1
clone size: NA
CDR3 DNA: TGCAGTGCTAGAGATCGAATCGGCTCCAATCAGCCCCAGCATTTT
CDR3 protein: CSARDRIGSNQPQHF

J gene: TRBJ2-7
D gene: TRBD1
V gene: TRBV18
clone size: few
CDR3 DNA: TGTGCCAGCTCACCGAGGGGGCCGGGGGAGCAGTACTTC
CDR3 protein: CASSPRGPGEQYF

J gene: TRBJ2-7
D gene: TRBD2
V gene: TRBV20-1
clone size: NA
CDR3 DNA: TGCAGTGCTAGGAGAGCGGGGTATTTAAATGAGCAGTACTTC
CDR3 protein: CSARRAGYLNEQYF

J gene: TRBJ2-3
D gene: NA
V gene: TRBV3-1
clone size: NA
CDR3 DNA: TGTGCCAGCAGCCAGGAACTGGGTACAGATACGCAGTATTTT
CDR3 protein: CASSQELGTDTQYF

J gene: TRBJ2-1
D gene: TRBD1
V gene: TRBV3-1
clone size: few
CDR3 DNA: TGTGCCAGCAGCCGGGACAGTGAGCAGTTCTTC
CDR3 protein: CASSRDSEQFF

J gene: TRBJ2-1
D gene: NA
V gene: TRBV10-3
clone size: few
CDR3 DNA: TGTGCCATCAGTGACAGGGACGGGAATGAGCAGTTCTTC
CDR3 protein: CAISDRDGNEQFF

J gene: TRBJ2-2
D gene: TRBD1
V gene: TRBV2
clone size: NA
CDR3 DNA: TGTGCCAGCAGGGGACAGGGGTACACCGGGGAGCTGTTTTTT
CDR3 protein: CASRGQGYTGELFF

J gene: TRBJ1-4
D gene: TRBD1
V gene: TRBV6-5
clone size: NA
CDR3 DNA: TGTGCCAGCAGTTACTCCCTGTGGAGGGGGCGCGTTGGTGAAAAACTGTTTTTT
CDR3 protein: CASSYSLWRGRVGEKLFF

J gene: TRBJ2-1
D gene: NA
V gene: TRBV20-1
clone size: few
CDR3 DNA: TGCAGTGTTAGGCCGGGCAATGAGCAGTTCTTC
CDR3 protein: CSVRPGNEQFF

J gene: TRBJ2-2
D gene: NA
V gene: TRBV20-1
clone size: NA
CDR3 DNA: TGCAGTGCTAGATCCGTTCGGGTTCCCGGGGAGCTGTTTTTT
CDR3 protein: CSARSVRVPGELFF

J gene: TRBJ2-3
D gene: NA
V gene: TRBV4-2
clone size: few
CDR3 DNA: TGTGCCAGCAGCCGGGAGTATGGTACAGATACGCAGTATTTT
CDR3 protein: CASSREYGTDTQYF

J gene: TRBJ2-1
D gene: TRBD2
V gene: TRBV11-1
clone size: few
CDR3 DNA: TGTGCCAGCAGCTTAGTCTGGCGGGAGGACTACAATGAGCAGTTCTTC
CDR3 protein: CASSLVWREDYNEQFF

J gene: TRBJ2-6
D gene: NA
V gene: TRBV28
clone size: NA
CDR3 DNA: TGTGCCAGCACTAGACCAGTCTCTGGGGCCAACGTCCTGACTTTC
CDR3 protein: CASTRPVSGANVLTF

J gene: TRBJ2-2
D gene: NA
V gene: TRBV21-1
clone size: NA
CDR3 DNA: TGTGCCCGCAGGACGACTAGCGGGGGTCCGAACACCGGGGAGCTGTTTTTT
CDR3 protein: CARRTTSGGPNTGELFF

J gene: TRBJ2-1
D gene: TRBD2
V gene: TRBV29-1
clone size: NA
CDR3 DNA: TGCAGCGCCGGGACTAGCGCGAAAGGGCCCTACAATGAGCAGTTCTTC
CDR3 protein: CSAGTSAKGPYNEQFF

J gene: TRBJ2-7
D gene: NA
V gene: TRBV28
clone size: few
CDR3 DNA: TGTGCCAGCAGTTTAGGAGGGACAACAACCTACGAGCAGTACTTC
CDR3 protein: CASSLGGTTTYEQYF

J gene: TRBJ2-5
D gene: TRBD1
V gene: TRBV12-3/TRBV12-4
clone size: NA
CDR3 DNA: TGTGCCAGCAGTTTTAACAGGGGAGTGGGAGAGACCCAGTACTTC
CDR3 protein: CASSFNRGVGETQYF

J gene: TRBJ2-4
D gene: TRBD2
V gene: TRBV7-9
clone size: NA
CDR3 DNA: TGTGCCAGCAGCCCTAGCGGGAGGCTAGCCAAAAACATTCAGTACTTC
CDR3 protein: CASSPSGRLAKNIQYF

J gene: TRBJ2-5
D gene: NA
V gene: TRBV5-1
clone size: NA
CDR3 DNA: TGCGCCAGCAGCCCTGGCAGACAGGTGGAGACCCAGTACTTC
CDR3 protein: CASSPGRQVETQYF

J gene: TRBJ2-3
D gene: NA
V gene: TRBV27
clone size: NA
CDR3 DNA: TGTGCCAGCAGTCCATACGATGGAGATACGCAGTATTTT
CDR3 protein: CASSPYDGDTQYF

J gene: TRBJ2-3
D gene: TRBD2
V gene: TRBV6-1
clone size: few
CDR3 DNA: TGTGCCAGCAGTGCAGCGGGGGGAATTTTCGGCACAGATACGCAGTATTTT
CDR3 protein: CASSAAGGIFGTDTQYF

J gene: TRBJ2-7
D gene: TRBD1
V gene: TRBV29-1
clone size: few
CDR3 DNA: TGCAGCGTAGCCGGGACAGGGGGCCGGGAGCAGTACTTC
CDR3 protein: CSVAGTGGREQYF

J gene: TRBJ2-2
D gene: NA
V gene: TRBV6-6
clone size: NA
CDR3 DNA: TGTGCCAGCAGTTACTCGTCAGCCACCGGGGAGCTGTTTTTT
CDR3 protein: CASSYSSATGELFF

J gene: TRBJ2-1
D gene: NA
V gene: TRBV20-1
clone size: NA
CDR3 DNA: TGCAGTGCTAGAGCCGGGACTGGGGAAAGCTCCTACAATGAGCAGTTCTTC
CDR3 protein: CSARAGTGESSYNEQFF

J gene: TRBJ2-7
D gene: NA
V gene: TRBV20-1
clone size: NA
CDR3 DNA: TGCAGTGCCCCGGAGCCCTACGAGCAGTACTTC
CDR3 protein: CSAPEPYEQYF

J gene: TRBJ1-5
D gene: TRBD1
V gene: TRBV6-1
clone size: NA
CDR3 DNA: TGTGCCAGCAGTCGACAGGGTTTATGGCAGCCCCAGCATTTT
CDR3 protein: CASSRQGLWQPQHF

J gene: TRBJ1-1
D gene: NA
V gene: TRBV25-1
clone size: NA
CDR3 DNA: TGTGCCAGCAGTGAAATGGGCGAGGCGGGGAACACTGAAGCTTTCTTT
CDR3 protein: CASSEMGEAGNTEAFF

J gene: TRBJ1-4
D gene: NA
V gene: TRBV7-9
clone size: NA
CDR3 DNA: TGTGCCAGCAGCTTCGGGGGCAGGCCGATTGAAAAACTGTTTTTT
CDR3 protein: CASSFGGRPIEKLFF

J gene: TRBJ2-1
D gene: NA
V gene: TRBV4-1
clone size: few
CDR3 DNA: TGCGACAGCAGCCCCCCTCACCTGGGACATTCCTCCTACAATGAGCAGTTCTTC
CDR3 protein: CDSSPPHLGHSSYNEQFF

J gene: TRBJ1-1
D gene: TRBD1
V gene: TRBV20-1
clone size: NA
CDR3 DNA: TGCAGTGCGAGACAAACAGGGGGCGGTGGAGCTTTCTTT
CDR3 protein: CSARQTGGGGAFF

J gene: TRBJ1-4
D gene: TRBD1
V gene: TRBV5-5
clone size: few
CDR3 DNA: TGTGCCAGCAGCTTGGATAGGGGGCGGAATGAAAAACTGTTTTTT
CDR3 protein: CASSLDRGRNEKLFF

J gene: TRBJ2-3
D gene: NA
V gene: TRBV4-2
clone size: NA
CDR3 DNA: TGTGCCAGCAGCCAAGCCTATAAGGCGGGGGCGGGCACAGATACGCAGTATTTT
CDR3 protein: CASSQAYKAGAGTDTQYF

J gene: TRBJ2-5
D gene: TRBD2
V gene: TRBV28
clone size: few
CDR3 DNA: TGTGCCAGCAGCCCTAGCGGGAGAAAGGTCGAGACCCAGTACTTC
CDR3 protein: CASSPSGRKVETQYF

J gene: TRBJ1-4
D gene: NA
V gene: TRBV5-4
clone size: few
CDR3 DNA: TGTGCCAGCAGCTTAATCGGAAGGGGCGCAACTAATGAAAAACTGTTTTTT
CDR3 protein: CASSLIGRGATNEKLFF

J gene: TRBJ2-5
D gene: NA
V gene: TRBV9
clone size: few
CDR3 DNA: TGTGCCAGCAGCACGCAACCGGGACCGCAAGAGACCCAGTACTTC
CDR3 protein: CASSTQPGPQETQYF

J gene: TRBJ2-3
D gene: NA
V gene: TRBV18
clone size: NA
CDR3 DNA: TGTGCCAGCTCACCTCTTGTACTTAGCACAGATACGCAGTATTTT
CDR3 protein: CASSPLVLSTDTQYF

J gene: TRBJ2-3
D gene: TRBD2
V gene: TRBV5-1
clone size: few
CDR3 DNA: TGCGCCAGCAGCTTGGGACTAGCGGGAACTCCAGATACGCAGTATTTT
CDR3 protein: CASSLGLAGTPDTQYF

J gene: TRBJ2-5
D gene: NA
V gene: TRBV6-6
clone size: few
CDR3 DNA: TGTGCCAGCAGTTGGGGGCCAGGGCAAGAGACCCAGTACTTC
CDR3 protein: CASSWGPGQETQYF